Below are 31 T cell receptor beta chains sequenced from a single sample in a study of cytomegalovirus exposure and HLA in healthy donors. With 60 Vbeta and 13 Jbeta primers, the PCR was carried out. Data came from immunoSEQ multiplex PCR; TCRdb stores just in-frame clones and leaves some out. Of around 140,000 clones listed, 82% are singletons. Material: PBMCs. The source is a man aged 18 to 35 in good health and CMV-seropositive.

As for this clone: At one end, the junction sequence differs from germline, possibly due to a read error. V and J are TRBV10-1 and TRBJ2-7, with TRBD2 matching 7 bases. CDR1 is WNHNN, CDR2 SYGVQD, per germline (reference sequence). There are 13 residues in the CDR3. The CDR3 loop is CASSDTLAGEILF. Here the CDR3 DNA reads TGCGCCAGCAGTGACACTCTCGCGGGAGAGATTCTCTTC.

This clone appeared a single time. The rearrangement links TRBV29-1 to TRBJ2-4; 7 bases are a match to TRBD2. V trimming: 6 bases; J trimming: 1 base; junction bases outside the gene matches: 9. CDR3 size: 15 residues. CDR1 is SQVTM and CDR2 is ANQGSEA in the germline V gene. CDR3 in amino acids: CSVVSGVLAKNIQYF. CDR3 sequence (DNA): TGCAGCGTAGTGAGCGGGGTATTGGCCAAAAACATTCAGTACTTC.

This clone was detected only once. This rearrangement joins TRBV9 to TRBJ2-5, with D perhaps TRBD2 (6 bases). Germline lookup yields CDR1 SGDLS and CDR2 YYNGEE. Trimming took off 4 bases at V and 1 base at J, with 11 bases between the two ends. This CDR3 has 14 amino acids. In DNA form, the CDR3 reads TGTGCCAGCAGCCCCGGCGGGATCCAAGAGACCCAGTACTTC. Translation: CASSPGGIQETQYF.

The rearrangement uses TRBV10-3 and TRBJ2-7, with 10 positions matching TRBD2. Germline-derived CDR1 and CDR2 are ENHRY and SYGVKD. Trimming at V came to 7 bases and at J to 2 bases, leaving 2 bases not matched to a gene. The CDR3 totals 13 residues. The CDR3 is CAIKSGRAYEQYF. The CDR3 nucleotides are TGTGCCATCAAGAGCGGGAGGGCCTACGAGCAGTACTTC.

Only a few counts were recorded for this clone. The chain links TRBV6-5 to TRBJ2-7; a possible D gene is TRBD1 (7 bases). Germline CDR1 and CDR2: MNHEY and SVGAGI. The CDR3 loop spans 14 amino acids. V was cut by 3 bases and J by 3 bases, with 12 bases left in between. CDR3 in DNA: TGTGCCAGCAGTTATGGGAGGACAGGCTACGAGCAGTACTTC. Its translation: CASSYGRTGYEQYF.

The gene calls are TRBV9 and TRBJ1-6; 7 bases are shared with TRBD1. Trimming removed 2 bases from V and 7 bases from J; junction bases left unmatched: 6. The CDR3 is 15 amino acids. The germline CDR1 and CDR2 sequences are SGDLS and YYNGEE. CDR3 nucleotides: TGTGCCAGCAGCGTGTACCGGGACAGCAATTCACCCCTCCACTTT. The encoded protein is CASSVYRDSNSPLHF.

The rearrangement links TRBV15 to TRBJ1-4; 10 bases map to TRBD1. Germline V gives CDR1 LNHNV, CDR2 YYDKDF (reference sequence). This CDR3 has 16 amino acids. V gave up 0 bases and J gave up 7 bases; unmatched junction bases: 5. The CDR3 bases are TGTGCCACCAGCAGAGACTCCGGGACAGGGGTTGAAAAACTGTTTTTT. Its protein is CATSRDSGTGVEKLFF.

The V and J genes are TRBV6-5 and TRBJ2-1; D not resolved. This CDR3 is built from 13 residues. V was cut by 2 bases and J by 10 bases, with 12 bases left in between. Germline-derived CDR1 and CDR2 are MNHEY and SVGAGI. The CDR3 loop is CASSYPPRVEQFF. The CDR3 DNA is TGTGCCAGCAGTTACCCACCCCGGGTCGAGCAGTTCTTC.

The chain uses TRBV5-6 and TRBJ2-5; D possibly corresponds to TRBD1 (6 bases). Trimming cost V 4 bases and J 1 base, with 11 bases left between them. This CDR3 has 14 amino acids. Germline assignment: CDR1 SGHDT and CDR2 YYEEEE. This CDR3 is CASSPGQTQETQYF. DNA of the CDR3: TGTGCCAGCAGCCCGGGACAAACCCAAGAGACCCAGTACTTC. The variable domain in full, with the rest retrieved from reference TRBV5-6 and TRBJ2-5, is DAGVTQSPTHLIKTRGQQVTLRCSPKSGHDTVSWYQQALGQGPQFIFQYYEEEERQRGNFPDRFSGHQFPNYSSELNVNALLLGDSALYLCASSPGQTQETQYFGPGTRLLVL.

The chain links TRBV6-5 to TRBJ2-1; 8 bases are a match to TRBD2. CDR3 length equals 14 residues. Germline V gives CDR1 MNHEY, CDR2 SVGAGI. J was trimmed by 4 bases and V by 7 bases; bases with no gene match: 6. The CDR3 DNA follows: TGTGCCAGCAAATCTAGCGGGTATTACAATGAGCAGTTCTTC. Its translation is CASKSSGYYNEQFF.

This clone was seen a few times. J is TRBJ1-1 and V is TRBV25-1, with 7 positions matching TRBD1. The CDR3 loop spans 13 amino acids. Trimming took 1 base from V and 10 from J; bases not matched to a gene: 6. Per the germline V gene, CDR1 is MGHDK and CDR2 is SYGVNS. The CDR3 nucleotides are TGTGCCAGCAGTGAATTAGCCCCAGGGGGAGCTTTCTTT. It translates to CASSELAPGGAFF.

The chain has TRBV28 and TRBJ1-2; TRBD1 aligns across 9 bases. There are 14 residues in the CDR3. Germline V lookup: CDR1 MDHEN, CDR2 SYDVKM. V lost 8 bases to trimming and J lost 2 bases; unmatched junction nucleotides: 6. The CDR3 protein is CASSPGTGNYGYTF. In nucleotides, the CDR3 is TGTGCCAGCTCTCCGGGGACAGGGAACTATGGCTACACCTTC.

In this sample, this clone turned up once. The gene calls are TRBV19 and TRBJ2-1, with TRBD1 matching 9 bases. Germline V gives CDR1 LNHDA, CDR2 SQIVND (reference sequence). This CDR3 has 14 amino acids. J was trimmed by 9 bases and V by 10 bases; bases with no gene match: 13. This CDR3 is CATSQGAPFTEQFF. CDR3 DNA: TGTGCCACTTCACAGGGGGCGCCTTTTACTGAGCAGTTCTTC. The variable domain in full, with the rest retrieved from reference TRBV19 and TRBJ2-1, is DGGITQSPKYLFRKEGQNVTLSCEQNLNHDAMYWYRQDPGQGLRLIYYSQIVNDFQKGDIAEGYSVSREKKESFPLTVTSAQKNPTAFYLCATSQGAPFTEQFFGPGTRLTVL.

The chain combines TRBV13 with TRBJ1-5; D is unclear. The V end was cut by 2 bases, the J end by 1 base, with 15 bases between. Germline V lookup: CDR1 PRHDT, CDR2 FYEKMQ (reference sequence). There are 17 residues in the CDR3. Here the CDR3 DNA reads TGTGCCAGCAGCTTAATCCCGGGGAGCTCGAGCAATCAGCCCCAGCATTTT. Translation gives CASSLIPGSSSNQPQHF.

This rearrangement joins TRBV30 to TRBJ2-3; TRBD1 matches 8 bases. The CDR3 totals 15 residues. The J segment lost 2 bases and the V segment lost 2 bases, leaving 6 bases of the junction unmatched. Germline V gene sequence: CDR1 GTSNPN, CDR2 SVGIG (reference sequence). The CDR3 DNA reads TGTGCCTGGAGTCAGGGGGCTAGCATCACAGATACGCAGTATTTT. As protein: CAWSQGASITDTQYF.

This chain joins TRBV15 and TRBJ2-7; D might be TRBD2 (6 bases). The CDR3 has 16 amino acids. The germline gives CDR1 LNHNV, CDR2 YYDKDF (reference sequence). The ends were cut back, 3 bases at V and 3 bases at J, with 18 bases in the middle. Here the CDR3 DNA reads TGTGCCACCAGCAGGGACGAGGGGCGGGATGTCTACGAGCAGTACTTC. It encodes CATSRDEGRDVYEQYF.

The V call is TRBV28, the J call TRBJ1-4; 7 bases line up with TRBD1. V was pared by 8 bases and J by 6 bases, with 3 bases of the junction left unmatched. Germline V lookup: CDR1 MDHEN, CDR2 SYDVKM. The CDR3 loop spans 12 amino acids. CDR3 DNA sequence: TGTGCCAGCCGGCAGGGGGATGAAAAACTGTTTTTT. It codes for CASRQGDEKLFF.

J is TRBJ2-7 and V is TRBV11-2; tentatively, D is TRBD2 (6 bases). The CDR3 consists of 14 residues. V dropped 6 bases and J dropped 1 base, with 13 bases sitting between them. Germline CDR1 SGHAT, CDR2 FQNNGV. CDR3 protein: CASRRSGLSYEQYF. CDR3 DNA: TGTGCCAGCAGGAGAAGCGGGCTGTCCTACGAGCAGTACTTC.

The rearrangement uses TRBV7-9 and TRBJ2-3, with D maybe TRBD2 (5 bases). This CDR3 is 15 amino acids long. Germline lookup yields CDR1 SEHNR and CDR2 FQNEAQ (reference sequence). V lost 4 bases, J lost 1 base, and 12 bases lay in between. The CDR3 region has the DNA TGTGCCAGCAGCTCTCGCGGGCGGGGCACAGATACGCAGTATTTT. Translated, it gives CASSSRGRGTDTQYF.

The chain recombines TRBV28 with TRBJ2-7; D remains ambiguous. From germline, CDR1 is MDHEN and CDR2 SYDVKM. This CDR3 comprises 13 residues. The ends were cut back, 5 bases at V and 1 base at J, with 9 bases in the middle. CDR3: CASSAEVSYEQYF. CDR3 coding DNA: TGTGCCAGCAGTGCCGAGGTTTCCTACGAGCAGTACTTC. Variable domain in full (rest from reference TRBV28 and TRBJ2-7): DVKVTQSSRYLVKRTGEKVFLECVQDMDHENMFWYRQDPGLGLRLIYFSYDVKMKEKGDIPEGYSVSREKKERFSLILESASTNQTSMYLCASSAEVSYEQYFGPGTRLTVT.

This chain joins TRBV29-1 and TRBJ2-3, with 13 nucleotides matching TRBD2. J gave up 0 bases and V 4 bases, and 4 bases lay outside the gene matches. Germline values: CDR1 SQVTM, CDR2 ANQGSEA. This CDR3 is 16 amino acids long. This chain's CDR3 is CSVVGLAGPSTDTQYF. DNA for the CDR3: TGCAGCGTTGTGGGACTAGCGGGACCTAGCACAGATACGCAGTATTTT.

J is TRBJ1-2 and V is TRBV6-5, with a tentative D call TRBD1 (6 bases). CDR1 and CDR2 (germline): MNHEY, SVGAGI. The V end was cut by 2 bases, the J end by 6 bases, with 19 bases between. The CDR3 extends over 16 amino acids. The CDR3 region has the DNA TGTGCCAGCAGTTACACGACAGGCCTGGGGACTAATGGCTACACCTTC. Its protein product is CASSYTTGLGTNGYTF.

CDR3 in amino acids: CASAGLAVIGEQFF. DNA of the CDR3: TGTGCCAGCGCCGGACTAGCGGTGATCGGTGAGCAGTTCTTC. V usage is TRBV14 and J usage is TRBJ2-1; 10 nucleotides match TRBD2. The V gene's germline CDR1 is SGHDN and CDR2 FVKESK. V shed 8 bases, J shed 9 bases, and the junction held 10 bases outside the gene matches. This CDR3 contains 14 residues.

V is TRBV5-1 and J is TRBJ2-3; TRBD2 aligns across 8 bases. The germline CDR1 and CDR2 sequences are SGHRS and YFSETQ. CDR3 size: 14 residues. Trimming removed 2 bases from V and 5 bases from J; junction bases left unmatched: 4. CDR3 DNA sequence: TGCGCCAGCAGCTTAGCGGGAGACATAGATACGCAGTATTTT. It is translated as CASSLAGDIDTQYF.

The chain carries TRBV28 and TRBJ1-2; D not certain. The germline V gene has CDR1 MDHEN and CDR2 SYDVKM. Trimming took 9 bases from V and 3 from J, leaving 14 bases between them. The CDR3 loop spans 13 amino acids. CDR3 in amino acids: CASGGKSYYGYTF. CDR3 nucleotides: TGTGCCAGTGGCGGCAAGAGCTACTATGGCTACACCTTC.

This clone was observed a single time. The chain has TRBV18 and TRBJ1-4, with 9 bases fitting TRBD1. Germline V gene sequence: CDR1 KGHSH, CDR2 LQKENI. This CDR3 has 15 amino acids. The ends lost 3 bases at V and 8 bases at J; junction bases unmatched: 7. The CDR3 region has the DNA TGTGCCAGCTCACCCGCCGGGACAGGGAGGGAAAAACTGTTTTTT. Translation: CASSPAGTGREKLFF. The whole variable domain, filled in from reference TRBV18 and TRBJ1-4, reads NAGVMQNPRHLVRRRGQEARLRCSPMKGHSHVYWYRQLPEEGLKFMVYLQKENIIDESGMPKERFSAEFPKEGPSILRIQQVVRGDSAAYFCASSPAGTGREKLFFGSGTQLSVL.

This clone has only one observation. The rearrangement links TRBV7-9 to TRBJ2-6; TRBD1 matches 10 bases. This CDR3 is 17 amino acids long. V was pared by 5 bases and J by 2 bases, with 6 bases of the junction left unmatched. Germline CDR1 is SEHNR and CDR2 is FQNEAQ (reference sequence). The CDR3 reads CASSLDRGQAGANVLTF. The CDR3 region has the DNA TGTGCCAGCAGCCTTGACAGGGGGCAAGCTGGGGCCAACGTCCTGACTTTC.

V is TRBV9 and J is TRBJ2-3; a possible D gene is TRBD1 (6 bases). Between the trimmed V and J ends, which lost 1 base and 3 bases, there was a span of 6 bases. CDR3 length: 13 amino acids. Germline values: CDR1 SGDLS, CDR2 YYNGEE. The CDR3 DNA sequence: TGTGCCAGCAGCGTACAGGGGACAGATACGCAGTATTTT. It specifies CASSVQGTDTQYF.

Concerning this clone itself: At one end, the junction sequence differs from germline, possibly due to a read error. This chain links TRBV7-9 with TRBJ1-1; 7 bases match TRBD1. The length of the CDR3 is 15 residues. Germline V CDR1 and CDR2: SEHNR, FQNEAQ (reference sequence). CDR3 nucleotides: TGTTCCAGCAGCCCAACCACAGGGGTGAACACTGAAGCTTTCTTT. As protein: CSSSPTTGVNTEAFF.

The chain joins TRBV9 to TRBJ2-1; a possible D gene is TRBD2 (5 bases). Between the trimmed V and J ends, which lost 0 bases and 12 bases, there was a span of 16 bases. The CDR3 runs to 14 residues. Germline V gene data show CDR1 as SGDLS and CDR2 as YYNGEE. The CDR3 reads CASSVVPGIPVQFF. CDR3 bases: TGTGCCAGCAGCGTAGTACCGGGGATTCCAGTGCAGTTCTTC.

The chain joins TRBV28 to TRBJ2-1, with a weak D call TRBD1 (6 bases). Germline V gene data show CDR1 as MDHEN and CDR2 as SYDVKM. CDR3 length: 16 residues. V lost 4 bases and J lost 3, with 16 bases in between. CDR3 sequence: CASSSRAGEYYNEQFF. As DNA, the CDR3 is TGTGCCAGCAGTTCCCGGGCAGGGGAATACTACAATGAGCAGTTCTTC.